Following are 11 T cell receptor beta chains from one sample sequenced in a study of CD8 T cells in ankylosing spondylitis. From the 5' RACE reads, TCRdb called clonotypes with MiXCR, one entry per CDR3 protein. The profile covers 250,000 to 400,000 distinct CDR3 sequences, with about 9.9% appearing a single time and roughly 9.5% taken by the ten largest. The sequenced material came from blood, either unsorted or a sorted T cell fraction (not recorded which). Receptors were obtained from a female donor with ankylosing spondylitis or in good health (not recorded which).

The rearrangement joins TRBV27 to TRBJ2-1; TRBD2 matches 10 bases. V was pared by 8 bases and J by 4 bases, with 5 bases of the junction left unmatched. This CDR3 region has 14 residues. The germline V gene has CDR1 MNHEY and CDR2 SMNVEV (reference sequence). Written as DNA, the CDR3 is TGTGCCAGCGGAACTAGCGGGACATACAATGAGCAGTTCTTC. Protein product: CASGTSGTYNEQFF.

This clonotype appeared many times. V gene TRBV15 combines with J gene TRBJ2-7, with 12 nucleotides matching TRBD1. The V and J ends lost 0 bases and 4 bases, in that order; junction bases with no gene match: 7. The germline V gene has CDR1 LNHNV and CDR2 YYDKDF (reference sequence). The CDR3 contains 17 residues. DNA for the CDR3: TGTGCCACCAGCAGAGATCGAGGGACAGGGGGCAAGTACGAGCAGTACTTC. Translation: CATSRDRGTGGKYEQYF.

As regards this clonotype: With a much larger clone just one base away, this may be a read error. The chain combines TRBV5-1 with TRBJ2-5; either TRBD1 or TRBD2 may supply D (5 bases each). The V gene lost 4 bases and the J gene lost 8 bases, with 15 bases spanning the gap. The CDR3 is 13 amino acids. The germline V gene has CDR1 SGHRS and CDR2 YFSETQ. The CDR3: CASSPTVRDTQYF. The CDR3 DNA is TGCGCCAGCAGCCCGACAGTCCGGGATACCCAGTACTTC. The complete variable domain, with remaining parts taken from reference TRBV5-1 and TRBJ2-5, reads KAGVTQTPRYLIKTRGQQVTLSCSPISGHRSVSWYQQTPGQGLQFLFEYFSETQRNKGNFPGRFSGRQFSNSRSEMNVSTLELGDSALYLCASSPTVRDTQYFGPGTRLLVL.

In this sample, this clonotype turned up many times. The chain uses TRBV10-3 and TRBJ2-4; 10 bases align to TRBD2. Germline lookup yields CDR1 ENHRY and CDR2 SYGVKD. V shed 3 bases, J shed 0 bases, and the junction held 8 bases outside the gene matches. The CDR3 sequence is 18 residues long. CDR3: CAISDPSGGTLAKNIQYF. The CDR3, as DNA: TGTGCCATCAGTGATCCTAGCGGGGGAACACTAGCCAAAAACATTCAGTACTTC.

This clonotype is a singleton in its sample. The CDR3 DNA is TGTGCCAGCAGCTTAGCGCAGGAGAGCTCCTACAATGAGCAGTTCTTC. Translating it yields CASSLAQESSYNEQFF. This chain links TRBV7-2 with TRBJ2-1; D gene unclear. This CDR3 contains 16 residues. The germline V and J ends were trimmed by 0 bases and 0 bases, with 9 bases remaining between them. Germline loops: CDR1 SGHTA, CDR2 FQGNSA.

In the case of this clonotype: A much larger clone differs from this one at a single base, so this may be a read error. V gene TRBV7-3 combines with J gene TRBJ2-2; TRBD2 is a possible D gene (5 bases). CDR3 length: 13 residues. Germline V gene lookup returns CDR1 SGHTA and CDR2 FQGTGA. The CDR3: CASSPSTTGELSF. CDR3 nucleotide sequence: TGTGCCAGCAGCCCCAGCACGACCGGGGAGCTGTCTTTT.

At least ten counts were recorded for this clonotype. The chain recombines TRBV5-5 with TRBJ1-1; TRBD1 aligns across 9 bases. Per the germline V gene, CDR1 is SGHKS and CDR2 is YYEKEE (reference sequence). After removal of 3 bases from V and 1 base from J, the junction contained 4 bases not matched to a gene. The CDR3 is made up of 15 amino acids. The CDR3 sequence: CASSWWTGANTEAFF. In DNA form, the CDR3 reads TGTGCCAGCAGCTGGTGGACAGGGGCGAACACTGAAGCTTTCTTT. The variable domain in full, completed from reference TRBV5-5 and TRBJ1-1, reads DAGVTQSPTHLIKTRGQQVTLRCSPISGHKSVSWYQQVLGQGPQFIFQYYEKEERGRGNFPDRFSARQFPNYSSELNVNALLLGDSALYLCASSWWTGANTEAFFGQGTRLTVV.

V is TRBV28 and J is TRBJ1-6; tentative D call: TRBD1 (6 bases). The CDR3 has 15 residues. The V end was cut by 7 bases, the J end by 2 bases, with 12 bases between. Germline CDR1 and CDR2: MDHEN and SYDVKM. CDR3 in amino acids: CASNGGHPYNSPLHF. Here the CDR3 DNA reads TGTGCCAGCAACGGGGGACACCCCTATAATTCACCCCTCCACTTT.

This clonotype was seen more than once but under ten times. The chain couples TRBV27 to TRBJ2-3; 9 positions match TRBD2. Looked up from germline, CDR1 is MNHEY and CDR2 is SMNVEV (reference sequence). The ends lost 0 bases at V and 4 bases at J; junction bases unmatched: 5. The CDR3 extends over 16 amino acids. The CDR3 sequence is CASSLSIAGDADTQYF. The CDR3 coding sequence is TGTGCCAGCAGTTTATCTATAGCGGGAGATGCAGATACGCAGTATTTT.

Ten or more counts support this clonotype. The rearrangement links TRBV6-6 to TRBJ1-5; perhaps TRBD1 as D (6 bases). Germline V CDR1 and CDR2: MNHNY, SVGAGI (reference sequence). This CDR3 has 13 residues. Trimming took 6 bases from V and 6 from J, leaving 12 bases between them. CDR3 loop: CASREGVSQPQHF. The CDR3 coding sequence is TGTGCCAGCAGAGAGGGGGTCAGTCAGCCCCAGCATTTT.

The gene calls are TRBV11-2 and TRBJ2-1; D ambiguous. CDR3 size: 16 residues. From germline, CDR1 is SGHAT and CDR2 FQNNGV. V lost 0 bases and J lost 0, with 9 bases in between. The CDR3 bases are TGTGCCAGCAGCTTAGAATGGGGAAGCTCCTACAATGAGCAGTTCTTC. Translation: CASSLEWGSSYNEQFF.